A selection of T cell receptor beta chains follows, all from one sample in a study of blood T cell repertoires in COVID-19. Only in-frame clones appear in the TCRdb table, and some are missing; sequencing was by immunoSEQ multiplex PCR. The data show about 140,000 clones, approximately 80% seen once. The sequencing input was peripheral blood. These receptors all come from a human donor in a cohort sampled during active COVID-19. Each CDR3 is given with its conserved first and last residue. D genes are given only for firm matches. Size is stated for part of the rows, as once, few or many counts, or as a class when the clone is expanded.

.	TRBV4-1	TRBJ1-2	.	TGCGCCAGCAGCCAAGACCTTCAGGGTGACTATGGCTACACCTTC	CASSQDLQGDYGYTF
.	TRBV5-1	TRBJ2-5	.	TGCGCCAGCAGTTCCAACGGGGGGCGCGAGGAGACCCAGTACTTC	CASSSNGGREETQYF
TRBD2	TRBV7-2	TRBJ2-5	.	TGTGCCAGCAGCTTGGTGCTAGCGGGGCTCCGGGAGAGGGAGACCCAGTACTTC	CASSLVLAGLRERETQYF
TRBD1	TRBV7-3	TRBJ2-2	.	TGTGCCAGCAGCTTAAACCGTGGGGGACAGGGGTACACCGGGGAGCTGTTTTTT	CASSLNRGGQGYTGELFF
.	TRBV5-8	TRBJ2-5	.	TGTGCCAGCAGCCCCCTGGGAGCAGCCGAAGAGACCCAGTACTTC	CASSPLGAAEETQYF
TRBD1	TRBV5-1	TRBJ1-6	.	TGCGCCAGCAGCGCGGAGGGGGCCCATAATTCACCCCTCCACTTT	CASSAEGAHNSPLHF
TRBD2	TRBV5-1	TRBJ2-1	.	TGCGCCAGCAGCTCCGGCGGGGGAGGGCTCTCCTACAATGAGCAGTTCTTC	CASSSGGGGLSYNEQFF
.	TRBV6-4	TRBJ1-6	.	TGTGCCAGCAGCCATCTCGGGACAAATCGTCGTTCACCCCTCCACTTT	CASSHLGTNRRSPLHF
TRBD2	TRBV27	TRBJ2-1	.	TGTGCCAGCAGTTTATTAGCGGGGGGGTTTGATGAGCAGTTCTTC	CASSLLAGGFDEQFF
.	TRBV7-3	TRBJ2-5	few	TGTGCCAGCAGCATAGAGATCCAAGAGACCCAGTACTTC	CASSIEIQETQYF
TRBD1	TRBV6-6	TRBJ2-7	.	TGTGCCAGCAAAGGACAGGGATGGGTCTACGAGCAGTACTTC	CASKGQGWVYEQYF
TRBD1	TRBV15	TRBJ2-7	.	TGTGCCACCTCCCCATCTGCAGGGGGCCAATACGAGCAGTACTTC	CATSPSAGGQYEQYF
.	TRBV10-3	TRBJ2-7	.	TGTGCCATCAGACGGGAGAACTCCTACGAGCAGTACTTC	CAIRRENSYEQYF
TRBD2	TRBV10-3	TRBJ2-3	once	TGTGCCATCAGTGAGGTTAGCGGGGGGGCCACAGATACGCAGTATTTT	CAISEVSGGATDTQYF
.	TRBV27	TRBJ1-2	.	TGTGCCAGCAGTCCCGGAGGAGGTTTCCGCTCTAACTATGGCTACACCTTC	CASSPGGGFRSNYGYTF
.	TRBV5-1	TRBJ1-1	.	TGCGCCAGCCGCAGGGGAATGAACACTGAAGCTTTCTTT	CASRRGMNTEAFF
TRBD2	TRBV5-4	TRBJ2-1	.	TGTGCCAGCAGCTTGGCCGGTAGCGGGGGGGCTGAGCAGTTCTTC	CASSLAGSGGAEQFF
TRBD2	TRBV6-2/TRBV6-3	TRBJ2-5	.	TGTGCCAGCAGCTGGACTAGCGGGGGGCTCGAAGAGACCCAGTACTTC	CASSWTSGGLEETQYF
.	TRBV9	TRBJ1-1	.	TGTGCCAGCAGCGTGCAGGGTGGTAACACTGAAGCTTTCTTT	CASSVQGGNTEAFF
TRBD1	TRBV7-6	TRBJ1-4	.	TGTGCCAGCAGCCTCGGGACAGCTAATGAAAAACTGTTTTTT	CASSLGTANEKLFF
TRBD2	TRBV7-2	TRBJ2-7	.	TGTGCCAGCAGCCGGACTAGCGGGCAATATGACGAGCAGTACTTC	CASSRTSGQYDEQYF
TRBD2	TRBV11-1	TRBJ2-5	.	TGTGCCAGCAGCTCCGGACTAGCGGGGTCCCAAGAGACCCAGTACTTC	CASSSGLAGSQETQYF
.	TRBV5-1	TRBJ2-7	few	TGCGCCAGCAGCACCGGGTCAGCCTACGAGCAGTACTTC	CASSTGSAYEQYF
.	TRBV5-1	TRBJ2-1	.	TGCGCCAGCAGCCCCGCCGGGGGTGCCTCCTACAATGAGCAGTTCTTC	CASSPAGGASYNEQFF
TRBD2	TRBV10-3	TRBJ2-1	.	TGTGCCATCAGTGCGGGGGGGCCTGACTACAATGAGCAGTTCTTC	CAISAGGPDYNEQFF